This note documents a single TCR beta chain sequence. There are 16 residues in the CDR3. Trimming took 2 bases from V and 0 from J, leaving 11 bases between them. Germline V lookup: CDR1 MNHEY, CDR2 SVGEGT. The data stem from a study of response to subunit inactivated influenza vaccine. TCRdb redid the calling of the RT-PCR reads with MiXCR, one entry per CDR3 protein. The sample records over 150,000 distinct CDR3 sequences, over 8.5% being singletons. The TCR comes from a man aged 50-75 years who received an inactivated influenza vaccine. The chain employs TRBV6-2 or TRBV6-3 and TRBJ1-5; D remains ambiguous. Sequenced material: CD8+ T cells sorted from PBMCs, taken less than 30 months after vaccination. The CDR3 DNA sequence: TGTGCCAGCAGTTACATGACACCCTATAGCAATCAGCCCCAGCATTTT. Translated: CASSYMTPYSNQPQHF.